The 32 T cell receptor beta chains reported below all come from one sample, sequenced in a study of shared clonotypes between healthy human individuals. Data came from immunoSEQ multiplex PCR; TCRdb stores just in-frame clones and leaves some out. Of some 1 million clones listed, more than 65% are singletons. Input material: memory CD4+ T cells sorted from blood. Indicated subset: CD45RA-negative fraction. Receptor source: a man between 18 and 35 years old in good health.

Concerning this clone itself: In the same sample, other DNA sequences code for this CDR3. The chain carries TRBV30 and TRBJ1-5, with D tentatively TRBD1 (5 bases). The CDR3 length is 13 residues. Per germline, CDR1 GTSNPN and CDR2 SVGIG (reference sequence). Trimming pared 2 bases from V and 4 bases from J, leaving 9 bases between. The CDR3 DNA reads TGTGCCTGGAGTCCGCAGGGAAATCAGCCCCAGCATTTT. Amino acid sequence: CAWSPQGNQPQHF. The complete variable domain, with remaining parts taken from reference TRBV30 and TRBJ1-5, reads SQTIHQWPATLVQPVGSPLSLECTVEGTSNPNLYWYRQAAGRGLQLLFYSVGIGQISSEVPQNLSASRPQDRQFILSSKKLLLSDSGFYLCAWSPQGNQPQHFGDGTRLSIL.

As to this clone: This CDR3 is also generated by other DNA sequences in the sample. V is TRBV5-1 and J is TRBJ2-1; 8 bases align to TRBD2. Germline V gene lookup returns CDR1 SGHRS and CDR2 YFSETQ. Trimming cost V 0 bases and J 4 bases; bases outside gene matches: 3. The length of the CDR3 is 15 residues. The CDR3 DNA follows: TGCGCCAGCAGCTTGGTAACTAGCGGTTACAATGAGCAGTTCTTC. Amino acids: CASSLVTSGYNEQFF. Variable domain in full (rest from reference TRBV5-1 and TRBJ2-1): KAGVTQTPRYLIKTRGQQVTLSCSPISGHRSVSWYQQTPGQGLQFLFEYFSETQRNKGNFPGRFSGRQFSNSRSEMNVSTLELGDSALYLCASSLVTSGYNEQFFGPGTRLTVL.

The chain recombines TRBV4-2 with TRBJ2-3; possibly TRBD1 for D (5 bases). The CDR3 length is 15 residues. The V and J ends lost 0 bases and 3 bases respectively, with 10 bases between them. Germline-derived CDR1 and CDR2 are LGHNA and YNFKEQ. The CDR3 spells CASSQDDSQTDTQYF. In DNA, the CDR3 is TGTGCCAGCAGCCAAGACGACAGTCAGACAGATACGCAGTATTTT.

This clone was seen only a few times. The J gene is TRBJ2-1, the V gene TRBV2; no definite D call. This CDR3 has 10 residues. V was shortened by 8 bases and J by 4 bases, with 3 bases between the two germline ends. Germline values: CDR1 SNHLY, CDR2 FYNNEI. CDR3 loop: CASEYNEQFF. CDR3 in DNA: TGTGCCAGCGAATACAATGAGCAGTTCTTC.

V and J are TRBV7-6 and TRBJ1-1; no clear D gene. The V end was cut by 7 bases, the J end by 1 base, with 16 bases between. Germline values: CDR1 SGHVS, CDR2 FNYEAQ. The CDR3 runs 15 residues. The CDR3 is CASNSLEGQNTEAFF. CDR3 bases: TGTGCCAGCAACTCTTTGGAGGGCCAGAACACTGAAGCTTTCTTT.

This clone was counted only a few times. The chain recombines TRBV7-2 with TRBJ2-5, with D maybe TRBD2 (5 bases). V was clipped by 5 bases and J by 4 bases, with 17 bases between them. CDR3 length: 15 residues. CDR1 SGHTA and CDR2 FQGNSA come from the germline V gene. The CDR3 sequence is CASSADYSVGETQYF. The DNA of the CDR3 is TGTGCCAGCAGCGCCGACTACTCCGTAGGAGAGACCCAGTACTTC.

The gene calls are TRBV6-6 and TRBJ1-1, with TRBD1 matching 9 bases. V shed 7 bases, J shed 5 bases, and the junction held 5 bases outside the gene matches. Looked up from germline, CDR1 is MNHNY and CDR2 is SVGAGI (reference sequence). The CDR3 has 13 amino acids. The CDR3 coding sequence is TGTGCCAGCACTCCGGGACAGGGAACTGAAGCTTTCTTT. This encodes CASTPGQGTEAFF.

In this sample, this clone turned up once. V gene TRBV10-2 combines with J gene TRBJ1-3; TRBD1 aligns across 7 bases. Trimming removed 6 bases from V and 1 base from J; junction bases left unmatched: 6. From germline, CDR1 is WSHSY and CDR2 SAAADI. The length of the CDR3 is 15 residues. This CDR3 is CASRLGQTSGNTIYF. The DNA for the CDR3 is TGCGCCAGCAGACTGGGACAGACTTCTGGAAACACCATATATTTT.

The CDR3 DNA is TGTGCCAGCTCATATGACAGACGTTATGAAGCTTTCTTT. It translates to CASSYDRRYEAFF. This chain connects TRBV18 to TRBJ1-1; maybe TRBD1 (5 bases). The germline V gene has CDR1 KGHSH and CDR2 LQKENI. V dropped 5 bases and J dropped 7 bases, with 14 bases sitting between them. This CDR3 is 13 amino acids long.

The chain employs TRBV7-2 and TRBJ2-1; perhaps TRBD2 as D (6 bases). The germline V gene has CDR1 SGHTA and CDR2 FQGNSA. The CDR3 loop spans 18 amino acids. The V and J ends lost 2 bases and 0 bases respectively, with 17 bases between them. The CDR3 sequence: CASSLYAVAVSSYNEQFF. The CDR3 coding sequence is TGTGCCAGCAGCTTATACGCGGTAGCGGTGAGCTCCTACAATGAGCAGTTCTTC. Based on the CDR3 plus reference TRBV7-2 and TRBJ2-1, the full variable domain is GAGVSQSPSNKVTEKGKDVELRCDPISGHTALYWYRQSLGQGLEFLIYFQGNSAPDKSGLPSDRFSAERTGGSVSTLTIQRTQQEDSAVYLCASSLYAVAVSSYNEQFFGPGTRLTVL.

This clone was seen only a few times. The chain employs TRBV7-8 and TRBJ2-5; 8 nucleotides match TRBD2. The CDR3 runs 14 residues. Unmatched junction bases numbered 3, after V lost 3 bases and J lost 3 bases. The V gene's germline CDR1 is SGHVS and CDR2 FQNEAQ. This CDR3 is CASSFSGTEETQYF. In nucleotides, the CDR3 is TGTGCCAGCAGCTTTAGCGGGACCGAAGAGACCCAGTACTTC. Filled out from reference TRBV7-8 and TRBJ2-5, the complete variable domain reads GAGVSQSPRYKVAKRGQDVALRCDPISGHVSLFWYQQALGQGPEFLTYFQNEAQLDKSGLPSDRFFAERPEGSVSTLKIQRTQQEDSAVYLCASSFSGTEETQYFGPGTRLLVL.

The CDR3 here is CASMGNSGRAREQYF. The CDR3 DNA is TGTGCCAGCATGGGGAATAGCGGGAGGGCCCGCGAGCAGTACTTC. This chain connects TRBV2 to TRBJ2-7, with TRBD2 matching over 11 bases. This CDR3 contains 15 residues. V was pared by 7 bases and J by 6 bases, with 11 bases of the junction left unmatched. Germline V gene sequence: CDR1 SNHLY, CDR2 FYNNEI.

The genes are TRBV5-1 and TRBJ1-1, with 8 bases lining up with TRBD1. The length of the CDR3 is 14 residues. Trimming removed 7 bases from V and 1 base from J; junction bases left unmatched: 6. The germline CDR1 and CDR2 sequences are SGHRS and YFSETQ. CDR3 region: CASGSGQGNTEAFF. CDR3 coding DNA: TGCGCCAGCGGATCCGGACAGGGGAACACTGAAGCTTTCTTT.

The chain uses TRBV10-1 and TRBJ2-3, with 8 positions matching TRBD2. Per germline, CDR1 WNHNN and CDR2 SYGVQD (reference sequence). J lost 3 bases, V lost 6 bases, and 8 bases had no gene match. The CDR3 consists of 15 residues. In nucleotides, the CDR3 is TGCGCCAGCAGCGCGAGCGGGAGAGGGACAGATACGCAGTATTTT. It yields the protein CASSASGRGTDTQYF.

The V call is TRBV6-5, the J call TRBJ1-5, with 7 bases identical to TRBD1. V gave up 5 bases and J gave up 4 bases; unmatched junction bases: 2. Germline V gene lookup returns CDR1 MNHEY and CDR2 SVGAGI. The CDR3 runs 13 residues. CDR3 bases: TGTGCCAGCAGTGGGACAGAAAATCAGCCCCAGCATTTT. This codes for CASSGTENQPQHF.

V gene TRBV18 combines with J gene TRBJ2-1, with D possibly being TRBD1 (5 bases). Germline V gene data show CDR1 as KGHSH and CDR2 as LQKENI. The CDR3 totals 16 residues. V was clipped by 3 bases and J by 4 bases, with 16 bases between them. The CDR3 DNA reads TGTGCCAGCTCACCGTCCCTCCTCCAGGGTTACAATGAGCAGTTCTTC. Translation gives CASSPSLLQGYNEQFF.

This clone was observed a handful of times. The chain carries TRBV7-2 and TRBJ1-6; D possibly corresponds to TRBD1 (6 bases). With 5 bases removed from V and 6 bases from J, the gap between germline ends came to 11 bases. There are 14 residues in the CDR3. From germline, CDR1 is SGHTA and CDR2 FQGNSA. CDR3 residues: CASSPGGLNSPLHF. CDR3 nucleotide sequence: TGTGCCAGCAGCCCCGGGGGCCTTAATTCACCCCTCCACTTT.

The J gene is TRBJ2-4, the V gene TRBV7-9; D remains unclear. Trimming removed 2 bases from V and 1 base from J, with 6 bases in between. The CDR3 spans 14 residues. Germline V gives CDR1 SEHNR, CDR2 FQNEAQ (reference sequence). CDR3 sequence (DNA): TGTGCCAGCAGCTTATTGGGGGCCAAAAACATTCAGTACTTC. Protein product: CASSLLGAKNIQYF.

At least ten counts were recorded for this clone. The genes are TRBV7-9 and TRBJ1-5; D is undetermined. Germline V CDR1 and CDR2: SEHNR, FQNEAQ (reference sequence). The germline V and J ends were trimmed by 2 bases and 1 base, with 6 bases remaining between them. The CDR3 runs 14 residues. The CDR3 region has the DNA TGTGCCAGCAGCTTAATGGGGAGCAATCAGCCCCAGCATTTT. As protein: CASSLMGSNQPQHF.

The chain recombines TRBV9 with TRBJ1-1; TRBD1 agrees at 8 bases. Germline loops: CDR1 SGDLS, CDR2 YYNGEE. Germline trimming cut 3 bases from V and 3 bases from J; bases unmatched to any gene: 7. This CDR3 has 15 amino acids. The CDR3 region is CASSAPDRVDTEAFF. The CDR3 DNA follows: TGTGCCAGCAGCGCCCCGGACAGGGTCGACACTGAAGCTTTCTTT.

This clone is a singleton in its sample. The rearrangement links TRBV9 to TRBJ1-2, with TRBD1 matching over 8 bases. Germline V gene data show CDR1 as SGDLS and CDR2 as YYNGEE. J was trimmed by 3 bases and V by 3 bases; bases with no gene match: 10. The CDR3 is 16 residues long. CDR3 in amino acids: CASSAENGQGDYGYTF. The CDR3 coding sequence is TGTGCCAGCAGCGCGGAGAACGGACAGGGCGACTATGGCTACACCTTC.

CDR3: CASSESPRQGAGETQYF. The CDR3 bases are TGTGCCAGCAGTGAATCCCCTCGACAGGGGGCTGGGGAGACCCAGTACTTC. The chain couples TRBV6-1 to TRBJ2-5; 10 nucleotides agree with TRBD1. The germline CDR1 and CDR2 sequences are MNHNS and SASEGT. The CDR3 covers 17 residues. V gave up 2 bases and J gave up 5 bases; unmatched junction bases: 11.

The chain is built from TRBV9 and TRBJ1-4, with D perhaps matching TRBD1 (5 bases). This CDR3 has 15 residues. V was shortened by 0 bases and J by 7 bases, with 13 bases between the two germline ends. CDR1 and CDR2 from the germline V gene are SGDLS and YYNGEE. The DNA of the CDR3 is TGTGCCAGCAGCGTAGGAAGGGGACCCGGTGAAAAACTGTTTTTT. Protein: CASSVGRGPGEKLFF.

This chain links TRBV4-1 with TRBJ2-4; D unresolved. Germline lookup yields CDR1 MGHRA and CDR2 YSYEKL. V lost 1 base to trimming and J lost 8 bases, with 9 bases between them. This CDR3 is built from 13 residues. CDR3 in amino acids: CASSQGEQHIQYF. The CDR3 DNA sequence: TGCGCCAGCAGCCAAGGAGAGCAGCACATTCAGTACTTC.

The gene calls are TRBV10-3 and TRBJ2-3; D remains unclear. This CDR3 region has 14 residues. V gave up 10 bases and J gave up 4 bases, with 18 bases separating them. The germline gives CDR1 ENHRY, CDR2 SYGVKD. The CDR3 DNA reads TGTGCCAACCAAGACCCCCTGGGCGCAGATACGCAGTATTTT. Its protein product is CANQDPLGADTQYF.

To note about this clone: The same CDR3 also results from other DNA sequences found in this sample. The J gene is TRBJ2-7, the V gene TRBV6-1; D gene ambiguous. The CDR3 covers 12 residues. Trimming left V 0 bases short and J 4 bases short, with 4 bases between. Germline values: CDR1 MNHNS, CDR2 SASEGT. The CDR3 region is CASSEARYEQYF. CDR3 nucleotide sequence: TGTGCCAGCAGTGAAGCGCGTTACGAGCAGTACTTC.

Only a few counts were recorded for this clone. Other DNA sequences within the sample encode an identical CDR3. The chain employs TRBV7-9 and TRBJ2-7, with 7 nucleotides matching TRBD1. J was trimmed by 0 bases and V by 3 bases; bases with no gene match: 2. This CDR3 has 14 residues. Per the germline V gene, CDR1 is SEHNR and CDR2 is FQNEAQ (reference sequence). The CDR3 DNA is TGTGCCAGCAGCTTCGGGACAGCCTCCTACGAGCAGTACTTC. Its translation is CASSFGTASYEQYF. Complete variable domain (other parts from reference TRBV7-9 and TRBJ2-7): DTGVSQNPRHKITKRGQNVTFRCDPISEHNRLYWYRQTLGQGPEFLTYFQNEAQLEKSRLLSDRFSAERPKGSFSTLEIQRTEQGDSAMYLCASSFGTASYEQYFGPGTRLTVT.

This clone was seen many times. The rearrangement links TRBV6-5 to TRBJ2-7; possibly TRBD1 for D (6 bases). This CDR3 is 14 amino acids long. V gave up 2 bases and J gave up 3 bases, with 11 bases separating them. Germline values: CDR1 MNHEY, CDR2 SVGAGI. The CDR3 DNA reads TGTGCCAGCAGTTACCACCCGGACAGCTACGAGCAGTACTTC. Protein: CASSYHPDSYEQYF.

This chain uses TRBV7-9 with TRBJ1-1; 9 bases agree with TRBD1. The CDR3 consists of 13 residues. Per germline, CDR1 SEHNR and CDR2 FQNEAQ (reference sequence). J lost 4 bases, V lost 8 bases, and 5 bases had no gene match. The CDR3 DNA follows: TGTGCCAGCGAGTTGACAGGGGGCACTGAAGCTTTCTTT. Translated, it gives CASELTGGTEAFF.

This clone was observed a few times. Here the CDR3 DNA reads TGTGCCAGCACCCGACAGGGTGGTAATTCACCCCTCCACTTT. This translates into CASTRQGGNSPLHF. The chain employs TRBV7-9 and TRBJ1-6; 7 positions agree with TRBD1. Germline-derived CDR1 and CDR2 are SEHNR and FQNEAQ (reference sequence). The CDR3 has 14 amino acids. With 7 bases clipped from V and 6 bases from J, the junction kept 6 bases outside the gene matches.

The chain recombines TRBV15 with TRBJ1-1; unclear D gene. The V end lost 1 base, the J end lost 6 bases, and 12 bases lay between the germline ends. The CDR3 consists of 14 residues. From germline, CDR1 is LNHNV and CDR2 YYDKDF (reference sequence). CDR3 DNA sequence: TGTGCCACCAGCAGAGTTGGCACCGGAGCTGAAGCTTTCTTT. Its translation is CATSRVGTGAEAFF.

The rearrangement links TRBV6-5 to TRBJ2-1, with 8 positions matching TRBD2. The ends lost 6 bases at V and 4 bases at J; junction bases unmatched: 8. CDR1 and CDR2 (germline): MNHEY, SVGAGI. The CDR3 runs to 15 residues. CDR3 DNA: TGTGCCAGCAGAAGCGGCGGGGGGCTTTACAATGAGCAGTTCTTC. Translation: CASRSGGGLYNEQFF.